The sequence of this TCR beta chain was determined in a study of T cell repertoires in cytomegalovirus infection. A word on this clonotype: No antigen is known for it.

TCRdb processed the reads anew with MiXCR; each CDR3 protein has one entry. The sample lists about 89,000 distinct CDR3 sequences, 25% to 35% occurring once. Trimming took 3 bases from V and 9 from J; bases not matched to a gene: 5. CDR1 is SGHAT and CDR2 is FQNNGV in the germline V gene. The CDR3 is 14 amino acids. The starting material was CD8+ T cells from cultured PBMCs, obtained from culture after CMV antigen stimulation. This chain joins TRBV11-2 and TRBJ2-2; TRBD1 agrees at 9 bases. The sequence was collected from a human donor in good health (CMV status not recorded). Some clones in this sample may be carry-over from other donors' samples. The CDR3 spells CASSLTGGSRELFF. CDR3 in DNA: TGTGCCAGCAGCTTGACAGGGGGGTCAAGGGAGCTGTTTTTT.